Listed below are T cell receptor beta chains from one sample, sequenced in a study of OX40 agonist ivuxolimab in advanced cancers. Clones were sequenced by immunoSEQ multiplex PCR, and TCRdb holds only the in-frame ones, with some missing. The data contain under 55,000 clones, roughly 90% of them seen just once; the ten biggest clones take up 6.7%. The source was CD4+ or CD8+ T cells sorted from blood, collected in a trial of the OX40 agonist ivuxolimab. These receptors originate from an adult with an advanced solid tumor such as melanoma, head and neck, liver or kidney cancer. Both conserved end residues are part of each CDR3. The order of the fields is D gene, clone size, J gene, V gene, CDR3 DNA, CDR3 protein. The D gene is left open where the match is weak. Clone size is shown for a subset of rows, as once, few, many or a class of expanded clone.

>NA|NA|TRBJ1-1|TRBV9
TGTGCCAGCAGCGGCGACCTTAACACTGAAGCTTTCTTT
CASSGDLNTEAFF
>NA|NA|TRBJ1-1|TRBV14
TGTGCCAGTAAGGGGCTTTTGACAGGTTTAACTTTCTTT
CASKGLLTGLTFF
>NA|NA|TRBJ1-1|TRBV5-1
TGCGCCAGCAGCCCTGACGGGGGACCGAACACTGAAGCTTTCTTT
CASSPDGGPNTEAFF
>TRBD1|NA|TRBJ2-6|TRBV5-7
TGTGCCAGCAGCTCGGACAGGGGGCGGTTCGAGGCCGGGGCCAACGTCCTGACTTTC
CASSSDRGRFEAGANVLTF
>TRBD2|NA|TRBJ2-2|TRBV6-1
TGTGCCACCCATCGAGCCAGCGGGGCAACCGGGGAGCTGTTTTTT
CATHRASGATGELFF
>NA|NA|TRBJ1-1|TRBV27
TGTGCCAGCAGGGGCGGAGGGGTCACTGAAGCTTTCTTT
CASRGGGVTEAFF
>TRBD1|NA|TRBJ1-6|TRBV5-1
TGCGCCAGCAGCGAGGGGGCAAATAATTCACCCCTCCACTTT
CASSEGANNSPLHF
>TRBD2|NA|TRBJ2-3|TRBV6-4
TGTGCCAGCAGTGTTAGCGGGGGGCACACAGATACGCAGTATTTT
CASSVSGGHTDTQYF
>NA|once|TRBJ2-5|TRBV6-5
TGTGCCAGCAGTTACTCTGGCAGGGGACTACAAGAGACCCAGTACTTC
CASSYSGRGLQETQYF
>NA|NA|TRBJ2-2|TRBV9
TGTGCCAGCAGCGCACTCGATATAAGACAGATTCCAGGGGAGCTGTTTTTT
CASSALDIRQIPGELFF
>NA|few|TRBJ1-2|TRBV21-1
TGTGCCAGCAGCCCCCGAAACGAGGGTAGGGACTATGGCTACACCTTC
CASSPRNEGRDYGYTF
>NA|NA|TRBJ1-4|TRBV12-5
TGTGCTAGTGGTCCAGGACAAGGTGAAAAACTGTTTTTT
CASGPGQGEKLFF
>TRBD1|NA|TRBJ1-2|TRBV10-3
TGTGCCATCAGCAAGGACAGGGAGGTCGATGGCTACACCTTC
CAISKDREVDGYTF
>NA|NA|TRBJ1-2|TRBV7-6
TGTGCCAGCACCGCGTACTATGGCTACACCTTC
CASTAYYGYTF
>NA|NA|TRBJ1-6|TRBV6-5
TGTGCCAGCAGAAGAGGACAGCCGGGTTCACCCCTCCACTTT
CASRRGQPGSPLHF
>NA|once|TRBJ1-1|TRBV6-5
TGTGCCAGCAGTTACTCGGGCAGGCGGAACACTGAAGCTTTCTTT
CASSYSGRRNTEAFF
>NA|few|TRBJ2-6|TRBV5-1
TGCGCCAGCAGCTTGGGACCCATAGTGGGTGGTGGGGCCAACGTCCTGACTTTC
CASSLGPIVGGGANVLTF
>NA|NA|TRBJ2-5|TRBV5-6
TGTGCCAGCAGCTTGCTAGGGGAGACACGGTCCCAAGAGACCCAGTACTTC
CASSLLGETRSQETQYF
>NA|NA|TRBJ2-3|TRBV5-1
TGCGCCAGCAGCTTGGGAGCGGTGCCCACAGATACGCAGTATTTT
CASSLGAVPTDTQYF
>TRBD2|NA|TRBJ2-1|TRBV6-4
TGTGCCAGCAGTGTGGGGACTAGCGGACGTGAGCAGTTCTTC
CASSVGTSGREQFF
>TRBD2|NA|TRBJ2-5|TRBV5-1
TGCGCCAGCAGCTCGGACCTCTTAGCGGGGGCCTTAGGGACCCAGTACTTC
CASSSDLLAGALGTQYF
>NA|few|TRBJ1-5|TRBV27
TGTGCCAGCAGTCCTAGACCCAGCAATCAGCCCCAGCATTTT
CASSPRPSNQPQHF
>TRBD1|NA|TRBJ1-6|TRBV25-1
TGTGCCAGCAGTGGGGGGACAGGAAAAACCTATAATTCACCCCTCCACTTT
CASSGGTGKTYNSPLHF
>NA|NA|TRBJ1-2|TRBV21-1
TGTGCCAGCAGCGATACCCCTGCGGTGGACAGGGGCTTCGACTATGGCTACACCTTC
CASSDTPAVDRGFDYGYTF
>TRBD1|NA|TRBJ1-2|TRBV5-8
TGTGCCACCCGGGACAGGGTAATCCATGGCTACACCTTC
CATRDRVIHGYTF